This paragraph reports one T cell receptor beta chain. This CDR3 is 18 amino acids long. The J segment lost 7 bases and the V segment lost 0 bases, leaving 10 bases of the junction unmatched. CDR1 is MGHRA and CDR2 is YSYEKL in the germline V gene. The sample comes from a study of blood T cell repertoires in COVID-19. Study as a whole: The cDNA or gDNA used as material had been derived from T cells, B-cell-depleted T cells, or PBMCs.

The data were produced by immunoSEQ multiplex PCR, yet TCRdb's version contains in-frame clones alone and is incomplete. In the table there are around 260,000 clones, around 87% of which are singletons. The V call is TRBV4-1, the J call TRBJ1-4; 11 positions agree with TRBD1. The origin of this receptor is a woman between 40 and 50 years old who had recovered from COVID-19. Sequenced input: peripheral blood. The CDR3 here is CASSQDGQGARGREKLFF. The CDR3 nucleotides are TGCGCCAGCAGCCAAGACGGACAGGGGGCGCGAGGTCGTGAAAAACTGTTTTTT.